What follows are 12 T cell receptor beta chains derived from one specimen sequenced in a study of T cell responses to AZD1222 COVID-19 vaccine (dated by TCRdb to the early 2020s). Sample time point, as interpreted from the label and publication: about 28 days (+/-7) after the second vaccine dose. Libraries were built with the immunoSEQ multiplex PCR assay. TCRdb limited this immuneACCESS table to in-frame rearrangements with V and J called. A share of clones is missing; checked studies link under half to unresolved V genes, and the rest is unexplained. The sample table holds just under 150,000 clones, of which around 84% were seen once. Clones ranked in the top ten supply 5% to 5.5% of the sample. The sequencing used peripheral blood, collected 28 days after the second AZD1222 dose. The receptor set was obtained from an adult who received the AZD1222 COVID-19 vaccine.

This sequence joins TRBV9 and TRBJ2-3; 9 bases are a match to TRBD2. Germline loops: CDR1 SGDLS, CDR2 YYNGEE. The CDR3 is 15 residues long. Trimming cost V 6 bases and J 6 bases; bases outside gene matches: 11. CDR3 residues: CASIWGPSGRDTQYF. The CDR3 nucleotides are TGTGCCAGCATCTGGGGGCCCAGCGGGAGGGATACGCAGTATTTT.

The V and J genes are TRBV9 and TRBJ2-2; unclear D gene. Germline V gene data show CDR1 as SGDLS and CDR2 as YYNGEE. V lost 4 bases and J 1 base, leaving 11 bases between the germline ends. The CDR3 extends over 15 amino acids. The CDR3, as DNA: TGTGCCAGCAGCCCCCGTGACCTGAACACCGGGGAGCTGTTTTTT. This gives the protein CASSPRDLNTGELFF.

This clone occurred a few times. V is TRBV4-2 and J is TRBJ2-5, with D perhaps TRBD2 (6 bases). Per germline, CDR1 LGHNA and CDR2 YNFKEQ. The length of the CDR3 is 14 residues. Trimming removed 4 bases from V and 1 base from J, with 10 bases in between. The CDR3 DNA is TGTGCCAGCAGCCCCCGGGACTTCCAAGAGACCCAGTACTTC. This sequence encodes CASSPRDFQETQYF.

The V and J genes are TRBV3-1 (or the pseudogene TRBV3-2) and TRBJ2-1; D is undetermined. The V gene's germline CDR1 is LGHDT and CDR2 YNNKEL (reference sequence). This CDR3 spans 13 amino acids. Trimming removed 4 bases at V and 2 bases at J, with 6 bases between. In DNA form, the CDR3 reads TGTGCCAGCAGCCCCCGGACCTACAATGAGCAGTTCTTC. This sequence encodes CASSPRTYNEQFF.

The chain couples TRBV2 to TRBJ1-5, with 12 positions matching TRBD1. Germline lookup yields CDR1 SNHLY and CDR2 FYNNEI. The CDR3 totals 17 residues. The trim removed 6 bases at V and 1 base at J, leaving 7 bases unmatched. The CDR3: CASRGTGGGYSNQPQHF. For the CDR3, the DNA is TGTGCCAGCAGGGGGACAGGGGGCGGGTACAGCAATCAGCCCCAGCATTTT.

This rearrangement joins TRBV11-3 to TRBJ2-1; D may be TRBD2 (5 bases). From germline, CDR1 is SGHNT and CDR2 YENEEA. V was trimmed by 5 bases and J by 5 bases, leaving 19 bases between them. The CDR3 contains 16 residues. The CDR3 DNA sequence: TGTGCCAGCAGCCCGCTGGACTCCTTGGCGAACAATGAGCAGTTCTTC. Its protein product is CASSPLDSLANNEQFF.

The rearrangement joins TRBV7-6 to TRBJ2-2; TRBD2 aligns across 8 bases. The V and J ends lost 5 bases and 3 bases, in that order; junction bases with no gene match: 11. Germline CDR1 SGHVS, CDR2 FNYEAQ. The CDR3 extends over 17 amino acids. The CDR3: CASSNAGGRVYTGELFF. CDR3 bases: TGTGCCAGCAGCAACGCGGGGGGCAGGGTTTACACCGGGGAGCTGTTTTTT.

This clone was seen once. The chain employs TRBV3-1 (or the pseudogene TRBV3-2) and TRBJ2-7, with 8 positions matching TRBD1. Germline trimming cut 0 bases from V and 2 bases from J; bases unmatched to any gene: 9. Germline-derived CDR1 and CDR2 are LGHDT and YNNKEL (reference sequence). This CDR3 spans 17 amino acids. CDR3 protein: CASSQDPAGQGPYEQYF. The CDR3 DNA sequence: TGTGCCAGCAGCCAAGACCCTGCCGGACAGGGCCCCTACGAGCAGTACTTC.

The rearrangement links TRBV10-1 to TRBJ1-5; D gene uncertain. The CDR3 sequence is 15 residues long. The germline V gene has CDR1 WNHNN and CDR2 SYGVQD (reference sequence). The V and J ends lost 9 bases and 2 bases respectively, with 17 bases between them. CDR3 in amino acids: CARGWRQDGNQPQHF. In DNA form, the CDR3 reads TGCGCCAGGGGGTGGCGGCAGGACGGCAATCAGCCCCAGCATTTT.

V gene TRBV10-3 combines with J gene TRBJ1-2; tentative D call: TRBD1 (6 bases). Trimming took off 4 bases at V and 4 bases at J, with 16 bases between the two ends. CDR1 and CDR2 from the germline V gene are ENHRY and SYGVKD. This CDR3 contains 15 residues. The CDR3 protein is CAISGIRQDTYGYTF. The DNA of the CDR3 is TGTGCCATCAGTGGCATAAGACAGGATACCTATGGCTACACCTTC.

The chain joins TRBV4-2 to TRBJ2-3, with 10 bases that match TRBD2. J gave up 1 base and V 4 bases, and 11 bases lay outside the gene matches. Germline V lookup: CDR1 LGHNA, CDR2 YNFKEQ. The CDR3 is 18 residues long. Here the CDR3 reads CASSLPPGSGGGTDTQYF. In nucleotides, the CDR3 is TGTGCCAGCAGCCTACCCCCAGGGAGCGGGGGGGGCACAGATACGCAGTATTTT.

The rearrangement links TRBV6-6 to TRBJ1-4; 9 nucleotides match TRBD1. CDR3 length equals 14 residues. Looked up from germline, CDR1 is MNHNY and CDR2 is SVGAGI (reference sequence). Losses at the gene ends were 6 bases for V and 7 bases for J; bases not matched to a gene: 6. The CDR3 region has the DNA TGTGCCAGCAGGGGACAGGGCGGGGGTGAAAAACTGTTTTTT. It encodes CASRGQGGGEKLFF.